This T cell receptor (beta chain) stems from a study of naive and memory T cell subsets. This clonotype was detected only a few times. Germline assignment: CDR1 MNHEY and CDR2 SVGEGT. The CDR3 has 17 residues. Trimming took off 5 bases at V and 0 bases at J, with 19 bases between the two ends. Amplification of ligated cDNA took four PCR rounds with SP2 and nested alpha and beta constant primers. For blood and skin samples, reverse transcription used TCR alpha and beta constant primers. From the 5' RACE reads, TCRdb called clonotypes with MiXCR, one entry per CDR3 protein. This sample yields about 32,000 distinct CDR3 sequences, of which 16% are seen a single time; around 2.5% belongs to the top ten. A UMI-containing oligonucleotide was joined by 3' ligation to the TCR cDNA template. Whole-blood samples were roughly 2.3 ml of peripheral blood from healthy adult volunteers. Reverse transcription used DNase-treated unsorted total RNA, aiming for roughly 1 to 1,100 ng.

This receptor was taken from a female donor in good health. The chain is built from TRBV6-2 or TRBV6-3 and TRBJ2-5; D unresolved. The CDR3, as DNA: TGTGCCAGCAGTACCCGTTTGTCAAAGGGTTACCAAGAGACCCAGTACTTC. This codes for CASSTRLSKGYQETQYF.